These 24 T cell receptor beta chains originate from one sample sequenced in a study of human T cells and chemical hapten exposure. The library labeled individual cDNA molecules by adding unique molecular identifiers to them. TCRdb redid the calling of the reads with MiXCR, one entry per CDR3 protein. This sample has about 120,000 distinct CDR3 sequences; around 8.5% occur once, and the top ten carry 1.1% to 1.5%. Total RNA was isolated from unfractionated whole blood. The source material was whole blood. The receptors shown here come from a human donor in good health. Some clones in this sample may be carry-over from other donors' samples.

The rearrangement joins TRBV12-3 or TRBV12-4 to TRBJ2-2; D might be TRBD1 (6 bases). The CDR3 runs 16 residues. The V end lost 6 bases, the J end lost 5 bases, and 19 bases lay between the germline ends. DNA for the CDR3: TGTGCCAGCAGCCCGATGAAGGGGGTATCAACCGGGGAGCTGTTTTTT. Protein: CASSPMKGVSTGELFF.

The sample holds many counts of this clonotype. V and J are TRBV5-1 and TRBJ1-4; possible D gene TRBD1, 5 bases. Trimming pared 4 bases from V and 8 bases from J, leaving 15 bases between. The CDR3 consists of 14 residues. Germline values: CDR1 SGHRS, CDR2 YFSETQ. Written as DNA, the CDR3 is TGCGCCAGCAGCCGCACCCCGGAGGGGGAAAAACTGTTTTTT. Translating gives CASSRTPEGEKLFF.

The table lists this clonotype with many counts. The chain joins TRBV12-3 or TRBV12-4 to TRBJ1-4; 9 bases agree with TRBD1. This CDR3 has 15 amino acids. J gave up 8 bases and V 5 bases, and 9 bases lay outside the gene matches. CDR3 loop: CASSRLGTGSEKLFF. CDR3 DNA: TGTGCCAGCAGTCGCCTTGGGACAGGGTCAGAAAAACTGTTTTTT.

This clonotype was observed a few times. This chain uses TRBV7-6 with TRBJ2-3, with TRBD2 matching over 8 bases. The CDR3 length is 16 residues. Trimming cost V 5 bases and J 2 bases; bases outside gene matches: 9. Germline-derived CDR1 and CDR2 are SGHVS and FNYEAQ. CDR3: CASSRLARHNTDTQYF. The CDR3 DNA is TGTGCCAGCAGCCGACTAGCGAGACACAACACAGATACGCAGTATTTT.

There are many counts of this clonotype. V is TRBV5-1 and J is TRBJ2-5; 8 bases agree with TRBD2. CDR3 size: 16 residues. In germline, CDR1 is SGHRS, CDR2 YFSETQ. Trimming at V came to 6 bases and at J to 2 bases, leaving 12 bases not matched to a gene. Written as DNA, the CDR3 is TGCGCCAGCACCCCACGGCCGGGAGGGCGGCAAGAGACCCAGTACTTC. It specifies CASTPRPGGRQETQYF.

This clonotype was observed a handful of times. The chain has TRBV6-2 or TRBV6-3 and TRBJ2-6; D possibly corresponds to TRBD1 (7 bases). Germline V lookup: CDR1 MNHEY, CDR2 SVGEGT. The germline V and J ends were trimmed by 6 bases and 4 bases, with 13 bases remaining between them. The CDR3 covers 15 residues. The CDR3 coding sequence is TGTGCCAGCAGCCGCGGGACAGCCGGGGCCAACGTCCTGACTTTC. Its translation is CASSRGTAGANVLTF.

This clonotype came up many times. This sequence joins TRBV12-3 or TRBV12-4 and TRBJ1-6; TRBD1 matches at 8 bases. V shed 1 base and J 7 bases; nucleotides not matched to a gene: 3. The CDR3 is made up of 15 amino acids. The CDR3 protein is CASSLGQGNNSPLHF. The CDR3, as DNA: TGTGCCAGCAGTTTAGGACAGGGGAACAATTCACCCCTCCACTTT.

This clonotype was counted many times. This chain uses TRBV19 with TRBJ1-5; no clear D gene. The CDR3 consists of 14 residues. V shed 3 bases and J shed 1 base, with 7 bases lying between them. Germline V gene sequence: CDR1 LNHDA, CDR2 SQIVND (reference sequence). Written as DNA, the CDR3 is TGTGCCAGTAGTATGAGGCGGAGCAATCAGCCCCAGCATTTT. Translating it yields CASSMRRSNQPQHF. The variable domain in full, completed from reference TRBV19 and TRBJ1-5, reads DGGITQSPKYLFRKEGQNVTLSCEQNLNHDAMYWYRQDPGQGLRLIYYSQIVNDFQKGDIAEGYSVSREKKESFPLTVTSAQKNPTAFYLCASSMRRSNQPQHFGDGTRLSIL.

This clonotype was recorded many times. The rearrangement joins TRBV18 to TRBJ1-2; D not resolved. The CDR3 covers 15 residues. Trimming pared 2 bases from V and 3 bases from J, leaving 13 bases between. Germline loops: CDR1 KGHSH, CDR2 LQKENI. CDR3 protein: CASSPSREQHYGYTF. CDR3 in DNA: TGTGCCAGCTCACCAAGTCGTGAACAGCACTATGGCTACACCTTC. Full variable domain (missing parts from reference TRBV18 and TRBJ1-2): NAGVMQNPRHLVRRRGQEARLRCSPMKGHSHVYWYRQLPEEGLKFMVYLQKENIIDESGMPKERFSAEFPKEGPSILRIQQVVRGDSAAYFCASSPSREQHYGYTFGSGTRLTVV.

In its sample, this clonotype was seen many times. The chain couples TRBV18 to TRBJ1-2; D may be TRBD1 (5 bases). Germline V gene sequence: CDR1 KGHSH, CDR2 LQKENI. The CDR3 contains 14 residues. V was cut by 2 bases and J by 4 bases, with 11 bases left in between. The CDR3 DNA sequence: TGTGCCAGCTCACCAAGGGACGGTACCTATGGCTACACCTTC. Encoded protein: CASSPRDGTYGYTF.

A few counts support this clonotype. CDR3 amino acids: CASTEDREWTEAFF. The DNA of the CDR3 is TGTGCCAGCACCGAAGACAGGGAATGGACTGAAGCTTTCTTT. J is TRBJ1-1 and V is TRBV12-3 or TRBV12-4, with 7 bases fitting TRBD1. This CDR3 spans 14 amino acids. The V segment lost 7 bases and the J segment 5 bases; nucleotides outside the gene matches: 10.

This clonotype has only a few counts. The chain has TRBV7-2 and TRBJ1-5; D might be TRBD1 (5 bases). The CDR3 is 15 residues long. CDR1 is SGHTA, CDR2 FQGNSA, per germline. Trimming shortened V by 2 bases and J by 2 bases, and 10 bases separated the two germline ends. This CDR3 is CASSLQGVRNQPQHF. The CDR3 bases are TGTGCCAGCAGCTTACAGGGTGTGCGCAATCAGCCCCAGCATTTT.

The rearrangement uses TRBV5-1 and TRBJ2-7; TRBD1 aligns across 8 bases. The CDR3 spans 15 residues. V gave up 3 bases and J gave up 4 bases; unmatched junction bases: 9. CDR1 is SGHRS and CDR2 is YFSETQ in the germline V gene. The CDR3 DNA sequence: TGCGCCAGCAGCTCCTCAGGGGGCATAGGGTACGAGCAGTACTTC. Protein: CASSSSGGIGYEQYF.

Comments on this clonotype: It is likely a read error, because the conserved phenylalanine at the end of the CDR3 is missing. This chain joins TRBV5-4 and TRBJ2-7, with 10 bases lining up with TRBD1. This CDR3 region has 15 residues. V lost 4 bases to trimming and J lost 1 base; unmatched junction nucleotides: 5. CDR1 and CDR2 (germline): SGHNT, YYREEE (reference sequence). DNA of the CDR3: TGTGCCAGCAGCGCCCCGGGACAGGGGTCCTACGAGCAGTACTCC. Translated, it gives CASSAPGQGSYEQYS.

The chain uses TRBV9 and TRBJ2-3; D is undetermined. There are 14 residues in the CDR3. V lost 3 bases to trimming and J lost 5 bases, with 13 bases between them. CDR1 and CDR2 (germline): SGDLS, YYNGEE. The CDR3: CASSAYFQRDTQYF. The DNA of the CDR3 is TGTGCCAGCAGCGCATACTTCCAGAGAGATACGCAGTATTTT.

This clonotype was observed at least ten times. The gene calls are TRBV14 and TRBJ1-1; the D is unclear. This CDR3 contains 14 residues. Germline V gene lookup returns CDR1 SGHDN and CDR2 FVKESK. With 1 base removed from V and 4 bases from J, the gap between germline ends came to 10 bases. CDR3 sequence: CASSQALVGTEAFF. In DNA form, the CDR3 reads TGTGCCAGCAGCCAAGCGCTCGTTGGCACTGAAGCTTTCTTT.

This clonotype was seen a handful of times. This chain joins TRBV29-1 and TRBJ2-7, with 9 bases fitting TRBD1. Germline CDR1 reads SQVTM; CDR2 reads ANQGSEA. With V trimmed by 4 bases and J by 3 bases, 4 bases remained unmatched. The CDR3 contains 13 residues. CDR3 in amino acids: CSVGGQGLYEQYF. CDR3 DNA: TGCAGCGTTGGGGGACAGGGCCTCTACGAGCAGTACTTC.

This clonotype was counted between two and nine times. This chain links TRBV29-1 with TRBJ1-3; D is unclear. Germline lookup yields CDR1 SQVTM and CDR2 ANQGSEA. The V and J ends lost 3 bases and 4 bases respectively, with 22 bases between them. This CDR3 is 17 amino acids long. The CDR3 here is CSVEFQETIKSGNTIYF. CDR3 DNA: TGCAGCGTTGAGTTCCAGGAAACCATTAAATCAGGAAACACCATATATTTT.

This clonotype was observed many times. Here the CDR3 reads CASSLVDRGDTEAFF. DNA for the CDR3: TGTGCCAGCAGCTTAGTCGACAGGGGGGACACTGAAGCTTTCTTT. V and J are TRBV7-2 and TRBJ1-1; 9 bases align to TRBD1. Germline CDR1 SGHTA, CDR2 FQGNSA. Trimming removed 1 base from V and 3 bases from J; junction bases left unmatched: 3. The CDR3 runs 15 residues.

The chain uses TRBV12-3 or TRBV12-4 and TRBJ1-1; 7 nucleotides line up with TRBD1. The CDR3 runs to 13 residues. V trimming: 6 bases; J trimming: 2 bases; junction bases outside the gene matches: 3. The CDR3 DNA follows: TGTGCCAGCAGCGGGGACAGCAACACTGAAGCTTTCTTT. Protein sequence: CASSGDSNTEAFF.

This clonotype appeared many times. The DNA for the CDR3 is TGTGCCACCAGTGAGGGACAGGGGAAGAGGACTAGCGGCAGTGAGCAGTTCTTC. Translating it yields CATSEGQGKRTSGSEQFF. This chain uses TRBV24-1 with TRBJ2-1; tentatively, D is TRBD1 or TRBD2 (10 bases each). Germline V gene sequence: CDR1 KGHDR, CDR2 SFDVKD. There are 18 residues in the CDR3. V was shortened by 4 bases and J by 9 bases, with 27 bases between the two germline ends.

The chain uses TRBV20-1 and TRBJ2-1; D possibly corresponds to TRBD1 (6 bases). This CDR3 has 16 amino acids. Trimming shortened V by 3 bases and J by 5 bases, and 20 bases separated the two germline ends. In germline, CDR1 is DFQATT, CDR2 SNEGSKA (reference sequence). CDR3 DNA: TGCAGTGCTAGTCTTCAACAGGGTACGGTCAACAATGAGCAGTTCTTC. Amino acid sequence: CSASLQQGTVNNEQFF.

This clonotype was counted only a few times. The gene calls are TRBV14 and TRBJ2-3; no firm D call. Between the trimmed V and J ends, which lost 0 bases and 14 bases, there was a span of 18 bases. In germline, CDR1 is SGHDN, CDR2 FVKESK. The CDR3 contains 14 residues. CDR3 sequence reads: CASSQDPVRVQAYF. The CDR3 coding sequence is TGTGCCAGCAGCCAAGATCCAGTCCGGGTACAAGCGTATTTT.

V gene TRBV6-1 combines with J gene TRBJ2-2, with a weak D call TRBD1 (6 bases). The CDR3 covers 16 residues. V shed 4 bases and J shed 2 bases, with 14 bases lying between them. CDR1 and CDR2 (germline): MNHNS, SASEGT. In DNA form, the CDR3 reads TGTGCCAGCAGTGCCCCAAACAGGGAAAACACCGGGGAGCTGTTTTTT. Amino acids: CASSAPNRENTGELFF.